These 8 T cell receptor beta chains were sequenced from one sample in a study of blood T cell repertoires in COVID-19. TCRdb's copy holds only in-frame clones and misses some; the assay was immunoSEQ multiplex PCR. The table has approximately 380,000 clones, 91% seen once. Sequenced sample: PBMCs or T cells enriched from blood (not recorded which). All receptors derive from a woman aged 40-49 years who had been exposed to COVID-19.

The chain combines TRBV30 with TRBJ2-2, with 9 bases identical to TRBD2. Germline V gene data show CDR1 as GTSNPN and CDR2 as SVGIG (reference sequence). This CDR3 contains 16 residues. After removal of 1 base from V and 7 bases from J, the junction contained 10 bases not matched to a gene. The CDR3 nucleotides are TGTGCCTGGAGTGCCCTTACGGGACTAGCTGGCGGGGAGCTGTTTTTT. Its translation is CAWSALTGLAGGELFF.

The chain links TRBV2 to TRBJ2-2; TRBD1 matches 7 bases. The CDR3 runs 15 residues. Trimming removed 6 bases from V and 3 bases from J; junction bases left unmatched: 7. CDR1 SNHLY and CDR2 FYNNEI come from the germline V gene. The CDR3 spells CASRGRQGYTGELFF. The CDR3 coding sequence is TGTGCCAGCAGGGGGAGACAGGGTTACACCGGGGAGCTGTTTTTT.

The genes are TRBV12-3 or TRBV12-4 and TRBJ2-1, with D possibly matching TRBD1 (5 bases). The CDR3 totals 12 residues. Trimming shortened V by 6 bases and J by 14 bases, and 17 bases separated the two germline ends. The CDR3 region has the DNA TGTGCCAGCAGCCCTGGGTGGCAGGGTGAGTTCTTC. It encodes CASSPGWQGEFF.

V gene TRBV27 combines with J gene TRBJ1-1; no definite D call. The CDR3 loop spans 13 amino acids. V lost 7 bases and J lost 3, with 12 bases in between. The V gene's germline CDR1 is MNHEY and CDR2 SMNVEV (reference sequence). DNA of the CDR3: TGTGCCAGCACGGCGTACGGAGACACTGAAGCTTTCTTT. It codes for CASTAYGDTEAFF.

The sample holds one count of this clone. This chain links TRBV2 with TRBJ1-2, with 7 positions matching TRBD1. From germline, CDR1 is SNHLY and CDR2 FYNNEI. The V and J ends lost 4 bases and 2 bases, in that order; junction bases with no gene match: 1. The CDR3 runs to 13 residues. The CDR3 is CASSAGQNYGYTF. CDR3 nucleotides: TGTGCCAGCAGTGCGGGACAGAACTATGGCTACACCTTC.

This sequence joins TRBV18 and TRBJ1-1, with D maybe TRBD1 (6 bases). The V end was cut by 1 base, the J end by 1 base, with 19 bases between. The germline CDR1 and CDR2 sequences are KGHSH and LQKENI. This CDR3 has 18 residues. The CDR3 spells CASSPRRRPGEGNTEAFF. The CDR3, as DNA: TGTGCCAGCTCACCACGAAGGAGGCCAGGGGAGGGGAACACTGAAGCTTTCTTT.

This clone has just a few counts. This rearrangement joins TRBV20-1 to TRBJ2-1; possible D gene TRBD1, 6 bases. The CDR3 is 11 residues long. Germline CDR1 DFQATT, CDR2 SNEGSKA (reference sequence). V lost 6 bases and J lost 9, with 12 bases in between. The CDR3 bases are TGCAGTGCCAGGGGCCCTGGTGAGCAGTTCTTC. Its translation: CSARGPGEQFF.

This clone has only one observation. The chain uses TRBV7-2 and TRBJ2-3; tentative D call: TRBD2 (6 bases). V was trimmed by 4 bases and J by 8 bases, leaving 13 bases between them. Per germline, CDR1 SGHTA and CDR2 FQGNSA. This CDR3 spans 13 amino acids. The CDR3 sequence: CASSSGLLLTQYF. The CDR3 DNA follows: TGTGCCAGCAGCTCGGGACTTCTCCTTACGCAGTATTTT.